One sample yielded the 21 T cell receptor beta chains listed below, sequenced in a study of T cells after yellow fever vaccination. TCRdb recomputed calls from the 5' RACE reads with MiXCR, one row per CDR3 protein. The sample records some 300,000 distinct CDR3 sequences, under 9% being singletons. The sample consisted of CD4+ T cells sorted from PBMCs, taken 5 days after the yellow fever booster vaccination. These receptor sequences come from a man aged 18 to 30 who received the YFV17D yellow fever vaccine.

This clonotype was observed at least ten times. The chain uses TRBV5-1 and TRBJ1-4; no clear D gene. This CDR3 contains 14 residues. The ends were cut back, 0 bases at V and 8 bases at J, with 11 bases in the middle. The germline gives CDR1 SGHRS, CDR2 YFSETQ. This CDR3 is CASSLAGIGEKLFF. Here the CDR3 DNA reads TGCGCCAGCAGCTTGGCGGGAATTGGAGAAAAACTGTTTTTT.

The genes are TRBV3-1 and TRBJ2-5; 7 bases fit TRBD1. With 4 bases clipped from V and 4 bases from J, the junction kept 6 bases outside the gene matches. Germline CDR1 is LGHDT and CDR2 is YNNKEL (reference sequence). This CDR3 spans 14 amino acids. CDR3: CASSRTTGRETQYF. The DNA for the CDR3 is TGTGCCAGCAGCCGAACGACAGGGAGAGAGACCCAGTACTTC.

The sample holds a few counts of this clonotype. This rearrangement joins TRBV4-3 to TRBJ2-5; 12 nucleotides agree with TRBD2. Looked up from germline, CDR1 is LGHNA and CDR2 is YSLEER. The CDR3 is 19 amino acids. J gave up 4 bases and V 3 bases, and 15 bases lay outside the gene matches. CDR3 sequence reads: CASSHALSPSGGARETQYF. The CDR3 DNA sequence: TGCGCCAGCAGCCACGCACTCTCTCCTAGCGGGGGGGCTAGAGAGACCCAGTACTTC.

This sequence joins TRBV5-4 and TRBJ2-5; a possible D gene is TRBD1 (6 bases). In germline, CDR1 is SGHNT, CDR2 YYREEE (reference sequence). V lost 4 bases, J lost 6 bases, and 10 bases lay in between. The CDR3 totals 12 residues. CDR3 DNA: TGTGCCAGCAGCCAGGGGAGACAGACCCAGTACTTC. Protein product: CASSQGRQTQYF.

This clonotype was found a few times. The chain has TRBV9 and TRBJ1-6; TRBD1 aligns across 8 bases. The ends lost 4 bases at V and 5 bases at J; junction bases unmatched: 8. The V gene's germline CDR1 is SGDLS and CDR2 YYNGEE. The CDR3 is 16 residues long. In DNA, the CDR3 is TGTGCCAGCAGCCCTAGGGGACAGGACGATAATTCACCCCTCCACTTT. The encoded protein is CASSPRGQDDNSPLHF.

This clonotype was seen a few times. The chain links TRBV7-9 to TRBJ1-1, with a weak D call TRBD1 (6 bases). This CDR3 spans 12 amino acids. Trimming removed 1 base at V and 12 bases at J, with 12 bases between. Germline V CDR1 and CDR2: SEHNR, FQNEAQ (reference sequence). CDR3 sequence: CASSLEHREPFF. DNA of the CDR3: TGTGCCAGCAGCTTAGAGCACAGGGAACCTTTCTTT. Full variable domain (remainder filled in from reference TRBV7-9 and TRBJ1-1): DTGVSQNPRHKITKRGQNVTFRCDPISEHNRLYWYRQTLGQGPEFLTYFQNEAQLEKSRLLSDRFSAERPKGSFSTLEIQRTEQGDSAMYLCASSLEHREPFFGQGTRLTVV.

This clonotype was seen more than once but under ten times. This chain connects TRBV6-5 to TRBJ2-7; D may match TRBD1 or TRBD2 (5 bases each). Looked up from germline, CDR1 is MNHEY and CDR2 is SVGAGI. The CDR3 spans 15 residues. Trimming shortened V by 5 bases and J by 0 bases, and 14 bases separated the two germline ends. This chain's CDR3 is CASSKSGPISYEQYF. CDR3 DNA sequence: TGTGCCAGCAGTAAATCGGGGCCGATCTCCTACGAGCAGTACTTC.

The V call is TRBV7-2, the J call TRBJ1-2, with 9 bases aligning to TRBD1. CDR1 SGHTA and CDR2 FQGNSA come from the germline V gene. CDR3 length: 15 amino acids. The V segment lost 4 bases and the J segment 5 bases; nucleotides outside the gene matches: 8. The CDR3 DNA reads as TGTGCCAGCAGCTCCGGGACAGGGCGTAGATATGGCTACACCTTC. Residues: CASSSGTGRRYGYTF.

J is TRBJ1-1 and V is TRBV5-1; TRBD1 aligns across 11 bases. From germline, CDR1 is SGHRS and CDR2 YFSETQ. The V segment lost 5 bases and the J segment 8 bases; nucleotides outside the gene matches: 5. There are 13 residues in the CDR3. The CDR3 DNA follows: TGCGCCAGCAGTGGGACAGGGGGAGCCGAAGCTTTCTTT. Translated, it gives CASSGTGGAEAFF.

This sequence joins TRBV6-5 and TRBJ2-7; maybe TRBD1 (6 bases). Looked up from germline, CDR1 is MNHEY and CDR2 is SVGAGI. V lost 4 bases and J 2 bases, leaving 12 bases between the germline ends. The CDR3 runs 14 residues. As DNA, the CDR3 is TGTGCCAGCAGTTCAGGGGTGGGAACCTACGAGCAGTACTTC. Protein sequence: CASSSGVGTYEQYF.

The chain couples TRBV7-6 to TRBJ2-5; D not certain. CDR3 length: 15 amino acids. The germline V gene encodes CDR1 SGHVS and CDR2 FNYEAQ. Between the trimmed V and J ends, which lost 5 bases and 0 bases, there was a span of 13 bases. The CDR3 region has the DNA TGTGCCAGCAGCCTCAAGACTTCGTACCAAGAGACCCAGTACTTC. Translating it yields CASSLKTSYQETQYF.

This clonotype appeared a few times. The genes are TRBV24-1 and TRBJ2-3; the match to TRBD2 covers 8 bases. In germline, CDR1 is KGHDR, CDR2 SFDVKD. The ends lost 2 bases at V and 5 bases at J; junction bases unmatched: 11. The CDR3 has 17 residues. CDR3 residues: CATSDYFTGTSRDTQYF. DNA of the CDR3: TGTGCCACCAGTGATTACTTCACCGGGACTAGTCGAGATACGCAGTATTTT.

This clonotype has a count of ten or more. The CDR3 sequence is CASSPGPGLVNTGELFF. The CDR3 DNA follows: TGCGCCAGCAGCCCCGGCCCCGGACTAGTGAACACCGGGGAGCTGTTTTTT. The chain links TRBV4-3 to TRBJ2-2, with TRBD2 matching 7 bases. The J segment lost 1 base and the V segment lost 4 bases, leaving 9 bases of the junction unmatched. CDR1 is LGHNA, CDR2 YSLEER, per germline. This CDR3 is 17 amino acids long.

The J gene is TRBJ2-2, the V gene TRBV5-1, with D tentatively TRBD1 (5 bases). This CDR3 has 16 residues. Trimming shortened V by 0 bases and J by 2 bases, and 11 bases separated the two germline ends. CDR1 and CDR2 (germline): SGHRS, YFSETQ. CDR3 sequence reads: CASSLGLDRNTGELFF. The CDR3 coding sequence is TGCGCCAGCAGCTTGGGCCTTGACAGAAACACCGGGGAGCTGTTTTTT.

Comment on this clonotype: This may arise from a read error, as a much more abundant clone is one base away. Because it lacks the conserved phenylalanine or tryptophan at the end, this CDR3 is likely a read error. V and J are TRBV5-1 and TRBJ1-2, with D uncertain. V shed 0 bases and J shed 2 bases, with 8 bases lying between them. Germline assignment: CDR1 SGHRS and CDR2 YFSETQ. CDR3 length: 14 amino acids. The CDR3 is CASSLETPNYGYTL. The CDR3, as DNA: TGCGCCAGCAGCTTGGAGACGCCAAACTATGGCTACACCTTA.

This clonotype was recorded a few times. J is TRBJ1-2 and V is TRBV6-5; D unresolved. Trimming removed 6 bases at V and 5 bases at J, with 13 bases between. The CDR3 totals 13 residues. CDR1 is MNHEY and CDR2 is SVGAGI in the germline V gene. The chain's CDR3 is CASRQTLNYGYTF. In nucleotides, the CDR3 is TGTGCCAGCAGACAGACCTTGAATTATGGCTACACCTTC.

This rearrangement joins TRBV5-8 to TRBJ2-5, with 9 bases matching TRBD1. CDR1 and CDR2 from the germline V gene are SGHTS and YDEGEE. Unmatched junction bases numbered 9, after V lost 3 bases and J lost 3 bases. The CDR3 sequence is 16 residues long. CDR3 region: CASSYPGQGMEETQYF. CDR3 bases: TGTGCCAGCAGCTACCCGGGACAGGGAATGGAAGAGACCCAGTACTTC.

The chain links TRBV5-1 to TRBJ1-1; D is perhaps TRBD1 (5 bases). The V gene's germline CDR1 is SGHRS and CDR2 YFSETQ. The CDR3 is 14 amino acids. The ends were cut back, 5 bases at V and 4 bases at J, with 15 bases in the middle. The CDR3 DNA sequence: TGCGCCAGCAGGGATCTCGGGGGATCCACTGAAGCTTTCTTT. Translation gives CASRDLGGSTEAFF.

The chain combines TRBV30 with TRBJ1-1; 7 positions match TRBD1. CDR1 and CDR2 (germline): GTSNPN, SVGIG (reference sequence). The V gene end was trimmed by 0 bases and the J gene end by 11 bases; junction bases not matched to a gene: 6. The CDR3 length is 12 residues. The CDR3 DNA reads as TGTGCCTGGAGTGTACTACAGGGGTTGGCTTTCTTT. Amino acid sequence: CAWSVLQGLAFF.

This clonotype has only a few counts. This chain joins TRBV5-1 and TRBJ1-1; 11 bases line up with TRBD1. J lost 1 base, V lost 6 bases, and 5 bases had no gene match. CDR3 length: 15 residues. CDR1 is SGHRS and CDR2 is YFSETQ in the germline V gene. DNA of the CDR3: TGCGCCAGCAAAGGACAGGGGGCTTGGAACACTGAAGCTTTCTTT. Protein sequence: CASKGQGAWNTEAFF.

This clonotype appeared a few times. Written as DNA, the CDR3 is TGTGCCAGCAGTGGCGGGACAGGGTATGGCTACACCTTC. Its protein is CASSGGTGYGYTF. This sequence joins TRBV6-1 and TRBJ1-2, with 9 bases matching TRBD1. V gave up 4 bases and J gave up 5 bases; unmatched junction bases: 2. The CDR3 runs 13 residues. From germline, CDR1 is MNHNS and CDR2 SASEGT.